The entry that follows covers one TCR beta chain sequence. In its sample, this clonotype was seen many times. Its recognized antigen is unknown. Base qualities are not at hand, and no much larger clone is one base apart. This record comes from a study of T cell repertoires in cytomegalovirus infection (dated by TCRdb to the late 2010s). As for the study more broadly: Donor HLA type was relevant to the analysis, because carriage of CMV infection together with the matching HLA type was indicated by public TCR beta signatures.

TCRdb names Illumina HiSeq 1500 as the instrument used. TCRdb redid the processing of the public reads, applying fastp at Q25 and MiXCR, and retained in-frame beta chains. Duplicate CDR3 protein sequences are folded into a single record with the most common DNA and genes. Recorded for this sample are about 98,000 distinct CDR3 sequences; about 17% of them occurred a single time. The leading ten clones occupy 8% to 9.5% of the sample. The study at large found these results: The ex vivo response was dominated by HLA-C-restricted CMV-specific TCR beta clonotypes, which also provided the single most frequent clonotype in two of eight donors. Cumulative frequency of public TCR beta family members discriminated carriers of CMV infection plus the relevant HLA type in this cohort and an independent approximately 340-donor cohort.

Inclusive of the bounding cysteine and phenylalanine, the CDR3 is 13 residues long. Just the 39-base CDR3 DNA is kept, in frame starting at base 1. V and J lose 4 bases and 4 bases, and a span of 10 bases separates them. This chain is built from TRBV12-3 or TRBV12-4 and TRBJ2-5; the D gene lacks a confident call. The clonotype was recovered from a human donor in good health (CMV status not recorded). Some clones in this sample may be carry-over from other donors' samples. Sequenced input: PBMCs. For the CDR3, the sequence is CASSSPWRETQYF. The bases read TGTGCCAGCAGTTCCCCATGGCGAGAGACCCAGTACTTC.